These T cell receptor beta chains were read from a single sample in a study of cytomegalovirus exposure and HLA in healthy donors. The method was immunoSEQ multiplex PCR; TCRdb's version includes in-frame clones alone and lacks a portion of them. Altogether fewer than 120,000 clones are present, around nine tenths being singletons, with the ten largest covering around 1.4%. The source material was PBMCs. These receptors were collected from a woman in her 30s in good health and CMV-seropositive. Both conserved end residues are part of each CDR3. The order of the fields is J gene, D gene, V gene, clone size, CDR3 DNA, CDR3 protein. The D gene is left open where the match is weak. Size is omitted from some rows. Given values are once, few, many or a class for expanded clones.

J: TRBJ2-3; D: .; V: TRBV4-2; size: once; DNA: TGTGCCAGCAGCCAACCACAGGGAGGGGGGACAGATACGCAGTATTTT; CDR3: CASSQPQGGGTDTQYF
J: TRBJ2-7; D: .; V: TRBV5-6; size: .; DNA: TGTGCCAGCAGCTTTGGAGGCTACGAGCAGTACTTC; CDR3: CASSFGGYEQYF
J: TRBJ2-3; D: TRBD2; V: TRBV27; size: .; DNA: TGTGCCAGCAGTTTCCGGGGACTAGAGGGGGATACGCAGTATTTT; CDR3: CASSFRGLEGDTQYF
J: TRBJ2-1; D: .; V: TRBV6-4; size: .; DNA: TGTGCCAGCAGTGACGGGACTCACGGAAAGGAGCAGTTCTTC; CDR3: CASSDGTHGKEQFF
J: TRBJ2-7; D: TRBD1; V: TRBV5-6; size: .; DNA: TGTGCCAGCAGCTTGGGCAGAACAGGGGCCGAGCAGTACTTC; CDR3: CASSLGRTGAEQYF
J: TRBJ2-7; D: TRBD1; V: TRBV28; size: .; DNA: TGTGCCAGCAGGACGGGACAGGGGGTCTACGAGCAGTACTTC; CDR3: CASRTGQGVYEQYF
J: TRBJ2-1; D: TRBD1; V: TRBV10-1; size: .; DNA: TGCGCCGTCCCCTCGGGACAGGGCCGCCTGGAGCAGTTCTTC; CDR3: CAVPSGQGRLEQFF
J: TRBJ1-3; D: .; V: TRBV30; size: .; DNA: TGTGCCTGGATCCTCCACCCTACAGGGTCTGGAAACACCATATATTTT; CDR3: CAWILHPTGSGNTIYF
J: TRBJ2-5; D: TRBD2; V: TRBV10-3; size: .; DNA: TGTGCCATCAGTGAGGCTAGCGGGACGGAGACCCAGTACTTC; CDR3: CAISEASGTETQYF
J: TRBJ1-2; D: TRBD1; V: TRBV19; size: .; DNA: TGTGCCAGTACCGTTGATGGGACAGCCCACTCAGGGGGCTACACCTTC; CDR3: CASTVDGTAHSGGYTF
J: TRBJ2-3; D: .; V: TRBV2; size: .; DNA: TGTGCCAGCAGTGAAGCGCATGGGCCTCACCCGAGTTTT; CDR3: CASSEAHGPHPSF
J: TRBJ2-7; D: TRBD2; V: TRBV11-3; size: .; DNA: TGTGCCAGCAGCCCGACTAGCGGGAGCATCGAGCAGTACTTC; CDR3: CASSPTSGSIEQYF